Shown below are 4 T cell receptor beta chains from a single sample sequenced in a study of blood T cells in healthy people across ages (dated by TCRdb to the mid-2010s). Preparation of the library involved 5' RACE. TCRdb lists the instrument as Illumina HiSeq 2500. A second roughly 7 to 11 cycle PCR used a sample-barcoded 5' primer and a J-beta primer mix. Clones were called with MiXCR by TCRdb after fastp trimmed the public reads at Q25, and only in-frame beta chains were retained. Every distinct CDR3 protein forms one entry, paired with its most common genes and DNA. The sample yields about 1,800,000 distinct CDR3 sequences; roughly 27% were counted once. The ten biggest clones cover 7.7% of the sample. The sample consisted of blood. These receptors were collected from a woman aged 25 to 39 in good health.

This chain links TRBV9 with TRBJ2-5; 12 bases line up with TRBD2. The CDR3 extends over 15 amino acids. CDR1 is SGDLS and CDR2 is YYNGEE in the germline V gene. The V gene end was trimmed by 4 bases and the J gene end by 1 base; junction bases not matched to a gene: 2. The CDR3 DNA sequence: TGTGCCAGCAGCATGGGACTAGCGGGCCAAGAGACCCAGTACTTC. Residues: CASSMGLAGQETQYF.

The chain uses TRBV18 and TRBJ2-1; 7 bases are shared with TRBD2. The germline V gene has CDR1 KGHSH and CDR2 LQKENI. J lost 2 bases, V lost 2 bases, and 6 bases had no gene match. The CDR3 loop spans 16 amino acids. CDR3 residues: CASSPYPAGTYNEQFF. The CDR3, as DNA: TGTGCCAGCTCACCATACCCAGCGGGAACCTACAATGAGCAGTTCTTC.

Ten or more counts support this clonotype. This chain joins TRBV12-3 or TRBV12-4 and TRBJ2-7; D is uncertain. The ends were cut back, 6 bases at V and 5 bases at J, with 14 bases in the middle. This CDR3 region has 13 residues. As DNA, the CDR3 is TGTGCCAGCAGCTCATCCTCGTCCGACGAGCAGTACTTC. As protein: CASSSSSSDEQYF.

V usage is TRBV3-1 and J usage is TRBJ2-7; 7 bases match TRBD2. V dropped 5 bases and J dropped 9; count of bases not matched to a gene: 4. This CDR3 region has 11 residues. Germline V gene lookup returns CDR1 LGHDT and CDR2 YNNKEL (reference sequence). The CDR3 DNA follows: TGTGCCAGCAGCTCGGGACTACTGCAGTACTTC. Translation: CASSSGLLQYF.